Shown below are 23 T cell receptor beta chains from a single sample sequenced in a study of T cells in Graves' hyperthyroidism and ophthalmopathy. Authors of the study amplified TCR beta CDR3 regions from RNA transcripts. TCR CDR3 underwent first-round RT-PCR with the HTBI primer set. TCRdb recomputed calls from the multiplex PCR reads with MiXCR, one row per CDR3 protein. The sample has under 350,000 distinct CDR3 sequences, approximately 18% seen once. The material sequenced was blood. Receptor source: a woman aged 45-65 years with Graves' hyperthyroidism.

The gene calls are TRBV29-1 and TRBJ2-1; no reliable D call. Germline CDR1 and CDR2: SQVTM and ANQGSEA. This CDR3 region has 12 residues. The V gene lost 4 bases and the J gene lost 0 bases, with 4 bases spanning the gap. CDR3 bases: TGCAGCGTTGTGAACTCCTACAATGAGCAGTTCTTC. Amino acids: CSVVNSYNEQFF.

The J gene is TRBJ2-7, the V gene TRBV5-1; tentatively, D is TRBD2 (6 bases). The CDR3 totals 15 residues. The V gene's germline CDR1 is SGHRS and CDR2 YFSETQ. V gave up 3 bases and J gave up 1 base, with 14 bases separating them. CDR3 sequence: CASSSLSGESYEQYF. The CDR3 DNA reads TGCGCCAGCAGCTCTCTTAGCGGAGAGTCCTACGAGCAGTACTTC.

This clonotype was recorded a few times. This rearrangement joins TRBV2 to TRBJ2-7; no clear D gene. The V end was cut by 2 bases, the J end by 4 bases, with 15 bases between. Looked up from germline, CDR1 is SNHLY and CDR2 is FYNNEI. CDR3 length: 15 amino acids. CDR3 loop: CASSEPAGQEYEQYF. As DNA, the CDR3 is TGTGCCAGCAGTGAACCGGCAGGCCAGGAGTACGAGCAGTACTTC.

V usage is TRBV20-1 and J usage is TRBJ2-1; 8 bases match TRBD1. The germline gives CDR1 DFQATT, CDR2 SNEGSKA (reference sequence). Trimming took 6 bases from V and 6 from J; bases not matched to a gene: 10. This CDR3 has 14 residues. In DNA, the CDR3 is TGCAGTGCGCCCCTCCCTGGACAGGGCAATGAGCAGTTCTTC. Protein: CSAPLPGQGNEQFF.

This clonotype was counted many times. The chain has TRBV28 and TRBJ2-1, with D perhaps assigned TRBD1 or TRBD2 (6 bases each). This CDR3 has 16 residues. The V gene lost 7 bases and the J gene lost 2 bases, with 18 bases spanning the gap. Per germline, CDR1 MDHEN and CDR2 SYDVKM. The CDR3, as DNA: TGTGCCAGCAAGCCAAGGGGGGCCTTGACCTACAATGAGCAGTTCTTC. It translates to CASKPRGALTYNEQFF.

Only a few counts were recorded for this clonotype. The chain joins TRBV29-1 to TRBJ2-3; 7 nucleotides agree with TRBD1. CDR3 length equals 12 residues. The ends lost 6 bases at V and 0 bases at J; junction bases unmatched: 0. Germline V CDR1 and CDR2: SQVTM, ANQGSEA. The chain's CDR3 is CSVQGSTDTQYF. As DNA, the CDR3 is TGCAGCGTACAGGGGAGCACAGATACGCAGTATTTT.

The gene calls are TRBV9 and TRBJ2-2, with D perhaps TRBD1 (6 bases). V lost 7 bases and J lost 1, with 14 bases in between. Germline V gene data show CDR1 as SGDLS and CDR2 as YYNGEE. This CDR3 has 15 residues. CDR3 bases: TGTGCCAGCGGTGAGAGACAGGAGAACACCGGGGAGCTGTTTTTT. Its translation is CASGERQENTGELFF.

This clonotype was observed a few times. The gene calls are TRBV11-1 and TRBJ2-7; D is unresolved. V shed 3 bases and J shed 5 bases, with 17 bases lying between them. Per germline, CDR1 SGHAT and CDR2 FQDESV (reference sequence). The CDR3 contains 15 residues. CDR3 sequence (DNA): TGTGCCAGCAGCTTCGGTTCGACGGATACCCACGAGCAGTACTTC. This translates into CASSFGSTDTHEQYF. The full variable domain, its missing parts supplied by reference TRBV11-1 and TRBJ2-7, is EAEVAQSPRYKITEKSQAVAFWCDPISGHATLYWYRQILGQGPELLVQFQDESVVDDSQLPKDRFSAERLKGVDSTLKIQPAELGDSAMYLCASSFGSTDTHEQYFGPGTRLTVT.

This clonotype was observed once. The junction differs from germline at one of its ends, possibly a read error. The rearrangement uses TRBV6-2 or TRBV6-3 and TRBJ1-1, with 10 bases aligning to TRBD1. CDR1 is MNHEY, CDR2 SVGEGT, per germline. The CDR3 extends over 14 amino acids. The CDR3 DNA follows: TGTGCCAGCAGCAAGACAGGGGGCGTACCTGAAGCTCTCTTT. Protein sequence: CASSKTGGVPEALF.

Points on this clonotype: The junction shows a germline mismatch at one end, possibly a read error. The chain carries TRBV28 and TRBJ2-7, with D perhaps being TRBD1 or TRBD2 (5 bases each). The V gene's germline CDR1 is MDHEN and CDR2 SYDVKM. The CDR3 is made up of 14 amino acids. Here the CDR3 DNA reads TGTGCCAGCACGACAATCCGGGACCCCTACGGGCAGTACTTC. It yields the protein CASTTIRDPYGQYF.

This clonotype was counted ten times or more. The V call is TRBV12-3 or TRBV12-4, the J call TRBJ1-3; 7 bases are a match to TRBD1. V lost 4 bases to trimming and J lost 0 bases; unmatched junction nucleotides: 15. CDR3 length: 19 residues. CDR3: CASSSNPGQVDFSGNTIYF. In DNA form, the CDR3 reads TGTGCCAGCAGTTCTAATCCTGGACAGGTCGACTTCTCTGGAAACACCATATATTTT.

This clonotype was seen repeatedly, ten times or more. The chain couples TRBV2 to TRBJ2-7; 9 nucleotides agree with TRBD1. The V segment lost 2 bases and the J segment 4 bases; nucleotides outside the gene matches: 3. CDR3 length equals 14 residues. The V gene's germline CDR1 is SNHLY and CDR2 FYNNEI. CDR3 DNA sequence: TGTGCCAGCAGTGAAAGGACAGGGGTGTACGAGCAGTACTTC. Translated, it gives CASSERTGVYEQYF.

This chain joins TRBV20-1 and TRBJ2-2; D is possibly TRBD2 (5 bases). V was trimmed by 6 bases and J by 7 bases, leaving 12 bases between them. The CDR3 length is 12 residues. Germline lookup yields CDR1 DFQATT and CDR2 SNEGSKA (reference sequence). CDR3 sequence (DNA): TGCAGTGCCCCCCGGGGTGGCGGGGAGCTGTTTTTT. Translated, it gives CSAPRGGGELFF.

This clonotype was picked up a small number of times. The chain links TRBV5-8 to TRBJ2-1; 11 positions agree with TRBD2. CDR3 length equals 15 residues. CDR1 is SGHTS, CDR2 YDEGEE, per germline. V was pared by 4 bases and J by 4 bases, with 4 bases of the junction left unmatched. The CDR3 DNA sequence: TGTGCCAGCAGCCAACTAGCGGGAGTGTACAATGAGCAGTTCTTC. It is translated as CASSQLAGVYNEQFF.

The chain combines TRBV2 with TRBJ2-2, with 10 bases identical to TRBD1. The CDR3 sequence is 14 residues long. The junction had 5 bases not matched to a gene; V was cut back by 6 bases and J by 7 bases. Germline V lookup: CDR1 SNHLY, CDR2 FYNNEI. CDR3 bases: TGTGCCAGCAGGGGGACAGGGGCTAGCGGGGAGCTGTTTTTT. This encodes CASRGTGASGELFF.

The CDR3 DNA follows: TGTGCCAGCAAGCAGGGGTTGGGGAACACTGAAGCTTTCTTT. This translates into CASKQGLGNTEAFF. This chain joins TRBV6-1 and TRBJ1-1; D possibly corresponds to TRBD1 (6 bases). From germline, CDR1 is MNHNS and CDR2 SASEGT. The length of the CDR3 is 14 residues. Trimming took 7 bases from V and 1 from J, leaving 13 bases between them.

This chain connects TRBV29-1 to TRBJ1-2, with a tentative D call TRBD1 (6 bases). Germline V gives CDR1 SQVTM, CDR2 ANQGSEA. Between the trimmed V and J ends, which lost 4 bases and 6 bases, there was a span of 12 bases. This CDR3 comprises 12 residues. This CDR3 is CSVADRPNGYTF. CDR3 DNA: TGCAGCGTTGCGGACAGACCAAATGGCTACACCTTC.

J is TRBJ1-2 and V is TRBV6-1; TRBD1 is a possible D gene (6 bases). Per the germline V gene, CDR1 is MNHNS and CDR2 is SASEGT. CDR3 length equals 13 residues. Trimming left V 6 bases short and J 3 bases short, with 11 bases between. CDR3 sequence: CASSRDTHYGYTF. Written as DNA, the CDR3 is TGTGCCAGCAGCCGGGACACTCACTATGGCTACACCTTC.

In this sample, this clonotype turned up a few times. The chain has TRBV7-2 and TRBJ2-1, with TRBD1 matching over 7 bases. J was trimmed by 2 bases and V by 1 base; bases with no gene match: 5. The CDR3 loop spans 16 amino acids. The germline gives CDR1 SGHTA, CDR2 FQGNSA. For the CDR3, the DNA is TGTGCCAGCAGCTTAGGGACAGGTCCCCCCTACAATGAGCAGTTCTTC. Translation: CASSLGTGPPYNEQFF.

The chain uses TRBV20-1 and TRBJ2-1; 9 nucleotides line up with TRBD2. V was pared by 5 bases and J by 9 bases, with 8 bases of the junction left unmatched. This CDR3 spans 13 amino acids. The germline V gene encodes CDR1 DFQATT and CDR2 SNEGSKA (reference sequence). The chain's CDR3 is CSASGTSYGEQFF. The DNA for the CDR3 is TGCAGTGCTTCCGGGACTAGCTATGGTGAGCAGTTCTTC.

This clonotype was recorded a few times. The chain couples TRBV29-1 to TRBJ1-3; a possible D gene is TRBD1 (6 bases). V was shortened by 4 bases and J by 0 bases, with 7 bases between the two germline ends. Germline loops: CDR1 SQVTM, CDR2 ANQGSEA. The CDR3 totals 13 residues. The CDR3 nucleotides read TGCAGCGTTGGGACAGTCTCTGGAAACACCATATATTTT. The encoded protein is CSVGTVSGNTIYF. The full variable domain, in which reference TRBV29-1 and TRBJ1-3 provide the parts outside the CDR3, is SAVISQKPSRDICQRGTSLTIQCQVDSQVTMMFWYRQQPGQSLTLIATANQGSEATYESGFVIDKFPISRPNLTFSTLTVSNMSPEDSSIYLCSVGTVSGNTIYFGEGSWLTVV.

V usage is TRBV6-5 and J usage is TRBJ1-4; a possible D gene is TRBD1 (6 bases). Trimming removed 0 bases from V and 8 bases from J, with 13 bases in between. Germline-derived CDR1 and CDR2 are MNHEY and SVGAGI. This CDR3 contains 15 residues. Written as DNA, the CDR3 is TGTGCCAGCAGTTACTCGGGGGGGCGTTACGAAAAACTGTTTTTT. Its translation is CASSYSGGRYEKLFF.

The chain has TRBV4-1 and TRBJ1-1; D may be TRBD1 (5 bases). The CDR3 length is 15 residues. The V end was cut by 3 bases, the J end by 5 bases, with 16 bases between. From germline, CDR1 is MGHRA and CDR2 YSYEKL. CDR3 nucleotide sequence: TGCGCCAGCAGCCAGGGACCAGGAGGGCAGACTGAAGCTTTCTTT. This encodes CASSQGPGGQTEAFF.